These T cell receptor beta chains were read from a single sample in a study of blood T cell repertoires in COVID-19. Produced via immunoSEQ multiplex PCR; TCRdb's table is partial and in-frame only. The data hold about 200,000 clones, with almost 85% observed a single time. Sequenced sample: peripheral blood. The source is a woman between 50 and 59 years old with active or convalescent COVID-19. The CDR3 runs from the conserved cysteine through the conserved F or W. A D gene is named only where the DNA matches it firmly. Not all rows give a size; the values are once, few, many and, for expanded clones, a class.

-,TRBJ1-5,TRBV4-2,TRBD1,TGTGCCAGCAGCCAAGGGACAGGGATCGATCAGCCCCAGCATTTT,CASSQGTGIDQPQHF
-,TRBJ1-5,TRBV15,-,TGTGCCACCAGCAGAGATCGGGTACAGCCCCAGCATTTT,CATSRDRVQPQHF
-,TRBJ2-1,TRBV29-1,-,TGCAGCGTTGGGCCTTACAATGAGCAGTTCTTC,CSVGPYNEQFF
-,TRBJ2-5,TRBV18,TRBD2,TGTGCCAGCTCACCACCGCGCCGACTAGCGGGAGCTGGGGGTATTCGGGAGACCCAGTACTTC,CASSPPRRLAGAGGIRETQYF
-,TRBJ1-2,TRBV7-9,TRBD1,TGTGCCAGCAGCCCAGGACAGGGGGCGATTGGCGATGGCTACACCTTC,CASSPGQGAIGDGYTF
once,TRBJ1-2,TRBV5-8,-,TGTGCCAGCAGCGTCCAGATTGGGGGGACCCAGTTTTTTTTTGGCTACACCTTC,CASSVQIGGTQFFFGYTF
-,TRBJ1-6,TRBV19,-,TGTGCCAGTTCCAGAACAACAGCTGATAATTCACCCCTCCACTTT,CASSRTTADNSPLHF
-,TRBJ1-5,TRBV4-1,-,TGCGCCAGCAGCCACCCAGCAGGGAACCAGCCCCAGCATTTT,CASSHPAGNQPQHF
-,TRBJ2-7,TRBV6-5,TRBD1,TGTGCCAGCAACCCCGCGGGACAGGGGGCCTACGAGCAGTACTTC,CASNPAGQGAYEQYF
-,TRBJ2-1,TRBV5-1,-,TGCGCCAGCAGCTTGCCCAGCGGCGCCTACAATGAGCAGTTCTTC,CASSLPSGAYNEQFF
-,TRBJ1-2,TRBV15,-,TGTGCCACCAGCCCTCAAGGGGGAGGCTACACCTTC,CATSPQGGGYTF
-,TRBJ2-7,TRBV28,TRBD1,TGTGCCAGCGGGGGAACAGGGGGCAGCTCCTACGAGCAGTACTTC,CASGGTGGSSYEQYF
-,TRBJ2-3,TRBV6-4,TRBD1,TGTGCCAGCAGCCTGGACAGGGAGCCCACAGATACGCAGTATTTT,CASSLDREPTDTQYF
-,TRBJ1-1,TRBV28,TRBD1,TGTGCCAGCAGCCAATCGAGACAGGGTAGGGACACGGGGGCTTTCTTT,CASSQSRQGRDTGAFF
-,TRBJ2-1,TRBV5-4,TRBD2,TGTGCCAGCAGCCCGGAGGGCGGGGGCTACAATGAGCAGTTCTTC,CASSPEGGGYNEQFF
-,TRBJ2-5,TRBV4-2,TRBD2,TGTGCCAGCAGCCCCGAGCGGGGAGGTGGGGCAGAGACCCAGTACTTC,CASSPERGGGAETQYF
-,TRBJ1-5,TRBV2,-,TGTGCCAGCAGTATTTCGCAGGGGCAGAATCAGCCCCAGCATTTT,CASSISQGQNQPQHF
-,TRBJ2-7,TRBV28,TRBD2,TGTGCCAGCAGTTTAAGGGGCGGGAGGAAGTGGGTCGAGCAGTACTTC,CASSLRGGRKWVEQYF
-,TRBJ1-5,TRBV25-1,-,TGTGCCAGCAGTCGCGGCGAGTATCAGCCCCAGCATTTT,CASSRGEYQPQHF
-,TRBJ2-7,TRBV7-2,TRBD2,TGTGCCAGCAGCTTAGAGGGACTAGCGGGAGTCGAGCAGTACTTC,CASSLEGLAGVEQYF
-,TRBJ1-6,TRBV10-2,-,TGCGCCAGCAGTCTTAAGGGAGGATCACCCCTCCACTTT,CASSLKGGSPLHF
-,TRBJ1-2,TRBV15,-,TGTGCCACCAGCCGGGTGGGCGAGGGTTCCTACACCTTC,CATSRVGEGSYTF
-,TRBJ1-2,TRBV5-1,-,TGCGCCAGCAGCCCGTGGGGAGGGACCAACTATGGCTACACCTTC,CASSPWGGTNYGYTF
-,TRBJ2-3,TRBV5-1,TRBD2,TGCGCCAGCAGCTGGCCTGTAGCGGGAGGTAGCACAGATACGCAGTATTTT,CASSWPVAGGSTDTQYF
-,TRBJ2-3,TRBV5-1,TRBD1,TGCGCCAGCAGCTTGGGTCAGGGGGCGCAGTATTTT,CASSLGQGAQYF
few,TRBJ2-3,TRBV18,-,TGTGCCAGCTCACCACTTGGCCCCGAACCAGATACGCAGTATTTT,CASSPLGPEPDTQYF
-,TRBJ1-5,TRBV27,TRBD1,TGTGCCAGCAGTTCCCGACAGGGGCGGGTTCAGCCCCAGCATTTT,CASSSRQGRVQPQHF
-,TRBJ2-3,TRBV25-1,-,TGTGCCAGCAGTGAGGGACTTCCAGATACGCAGTATTTT,CASSEGLPDTQYF
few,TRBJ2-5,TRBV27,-,TGTGCCAGCAGTTTACAGGGTTTTACGGAGACCCAGTACTTC,CASSLQGFTETQYF
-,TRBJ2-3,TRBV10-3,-,TGTGCCATCAATGGCGGAGCTAGCACAGATACGCAGTATTTT,CAINGGASTDTQYF
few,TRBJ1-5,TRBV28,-,TGTGCCAGCAGTATGTGGGCAGATAGCAATCAGCCCCAGCATTTT,CASSMWADSNQPQHF
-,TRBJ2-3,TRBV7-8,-,TGTGCCAGCAGCTTAGATAGCGGATGGAGAGATACGCAGTATTTT,CASSLDSGWRDTQYF
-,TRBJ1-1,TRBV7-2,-,TGTGCCAGCAGCTTAAGACCCCCGACAGTGAACACTGAAGCTTTCTTT,CASSLRPPTVNTEAFF
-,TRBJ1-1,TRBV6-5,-,TGTGCCAGCATTCTAAACCTGGTCCAGAACACTGAAGCTTTCTTT,CASILNLVQNTEAFF
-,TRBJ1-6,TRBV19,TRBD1,TGTGCCAGTAGTACCTTCGAGGGGGCAGGTAATTCACCCCTCCACTTT,CASSTFEGAGNSPLHF
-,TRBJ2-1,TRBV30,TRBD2,TGTGCCTGGAGGGGACTATCCTCCTACAATGAGCAGTTCTTC,CAWRGLSSYNEQFF
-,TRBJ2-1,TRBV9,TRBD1,TGTGCCAGCAGCATCCCCGCCGGGACAGGATTCGGTAATGAGCAGTTCTTC,CASSIPAGTGFGNEQFF
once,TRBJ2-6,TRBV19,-,TGTGCCAGTAGTATGCGGAGATCTGGGGCCAACGTCCTGACTTTC,CASSMRRSGANVLTF
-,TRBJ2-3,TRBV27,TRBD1,TGTGCCAGCAGAAGGGGACAGGAGGCGACAGATACGCAGTATTTT,CASRRGQEATDTQYF
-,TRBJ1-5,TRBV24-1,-,TGTGCCACCAGTGGCGGGGGGGGCAATCAGCCCCAGCATTTT,CATSGGGGNQPQHF
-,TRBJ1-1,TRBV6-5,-,TGTGCCAGCAGTAGACAGAGAATGAACACTGAAGCTTTCTTT,CASSRQRMNTEAFF
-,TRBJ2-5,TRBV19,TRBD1,TGTGCCAGTAGTATAGGGACAGGGGAAGAGACCCAGTACTTC,CASSIGTGEETQYF
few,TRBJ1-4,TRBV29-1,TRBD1,TGCAGCGTTAAGTCCCGGGACAGGGATTGGTGGGAAAAACTGTTTTTT,CSVKSRDRDWWEKLFF
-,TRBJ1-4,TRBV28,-,TGTGCCAGCAGTTTGCAGGGATACTCAACTAATGAAAAACTGTTTTTT,CASSLQGYSTNEKLFF
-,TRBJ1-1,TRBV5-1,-,TGCGCCAGCAGCGCGGCAGAGAGTGGGAACACTGAAGCTTTCTTT,CASSAAESGNTEAFF